These T cell receptor beta chains were read from a single sample in a study of blood T cell repertoires in COVID-19. Libraries were prepared by immunoSEQ multiplex PCR; TCRdb keeps only in-frame clonotypes and omits some of them. The sample lists roughly 130,000 clones, just under 85% occurring once. What was sequenced was peripheral blood. These receptors were obtained from a woman older than 75 with acute or convalescent COVID-19. Each CDR3 is given with its conserved first and last residue. Each record gives: V gene, D gene, J gene, clone size, CDR3 protein, CDR3 DNA. The D gene is left open where the match is weak. The listing skips clone size in some rows; elsewhere it reads once, few, many or a size class.

v_call: TRBV10-2; d_call: NA; j_call: TRBJ1-1; clone_size: NA; cdr3_aa: CASMGRIGTEAFF; cdr3_nt: TGCGCCAGCATGGGGAGGATCGGCACTGAAGCTTTCTTT
v_call: TRBV11-2; d_call: TRBD2; j_call: TRBJ2-3; clone_size: NA; cdr3_aa: CASSTPSGMGTDTQYF; cdr3_nt: TGTGCCAGCAGCACCCCTAGCGGTATGGGCACAGATACGCAGTATTTT
v_call: TRBV19; d_call: TRBD2; j_call: TRBJ2-1; clone_size: NA; cdr3_aa: CASSGSGGVYNEQFF; cdr3_nt: TGTGCCAGTAGTGGAAGCGGGGGGGTTTACAATGAGCAGTTCTTC
v_call: TRBV5-1; d_call: TRBD1; j_call: TRBJ2-7; clone_size: NA; cdr3_aa: CASSLTTGVYEQYF; cdr3_nt: TGCGCCAGCAGCTTAACTACAGGGGTCTACGAGCAGTACTTC
v_call: TRBV18; d_call: TRBD1; j_call: TRBJ1-5; clone_size: NA; cdr3_aa: CASSSGTGNSPQHF; cdr3_nt: TGTGCCAGCTCATCCGGGACAGGGAATTCGCCCCAGCATTTT
v_call: TRBV5-4; d_call: NA; j_call: TRBJ1-2; clone_size: NA; cdr3_aa: CASSQERNYGYTF; cdr3_nt: TGTGCCAGCTCCCAGGAACGGAACTATGGCTACACCTTC
v_call: TRBV9; d_call: NA; j_call: TRBJ2-5; clone_size: NA; cdr3_aa: CASSVGPGEGETQYF; cdr3_nt: TGTGCCAGCAGCGTAGGGCCAGGGGAGGGAGAGACCCAGTACTTC
v_call: TRBV6-5; d_call: TRBD1; j_call: TRBJ1-2; clone_size: NA; cdr3_aa: CASRVDRDRGYTF; cdr3_nt: TGTGCCAGCAGAGTCGACAGGGATCGCGGCTACACCTTC
v_call: TRBV6-5; d_call: TRBD2; j_call: TRBJ2-1; clone_size: NA; cdr3_aa: CASSTRGDEQFF; cdr3_nt: TGTGCCAGCAGTACCCGGGGGGATGAGCAGTTCTTC
v_call: TRBV18; d_call: NA; j_call: TRBJ1-2; clone_size: NA; cdr3_aa: CASSPDSSGVSGYTF; cdr3_nt: TGTGCCAGCTCACCAGATTCATCGGGGGTTAGTGGCTACACCTTC
v_call: TRBV7-2; d_call: NA; j_call: TRBJ1-6; clone_size: NA; cdr3_aa: CASSFGLRASPLHF; cdr3_nt: TGTGCCAGCAGCTTTGGTCTGAGGGCTTCACCCCTCCACTTT
v_call: TRBV27; d_call: NA; j_call: TRBJ1-6; clone_size: NA; cdr3_aa: CASSSSNSPLHF; cdr3_nt: TGTGCCAGCAGTTCTTCCAATTCACCCCTCCACTTT
v_call: TRBV7-2; d_call: NA; j_call: TRBJ1-1; clone_size: NA; cdr3_aa: CASSSSSVYTEAFF; cdr3_nt: TGTGCCAGCAGCTCCTCATCGGTGTACACTGAAGCTTTCTTT
v_call: TRBV27; d_call: NA; j_call: TRBJ2-7; clone_size: NA; cdr3_aa: CASSLGGLSYEQYF; cdr3_nt: TGTGCCAGCAGCCTAGGCGGCCTCTCCTACGAGCAGTACTTC
v_call: TRBV9; d_call: TRBD1; j_call: TRBJ1-3; clone_size: NA; cdr3_aa: CASSVGNRGGGNTIYF; cdr3_nt: TGTGCCAGCAGCGTAGGAAACAGGGGTGGTGGAAACACCATATATTTT
v_call: TRBV10-3; d_call: TRBD2; j_call: TRBJ2-1; clone_size: NA; cdr3_aa: CATRTSGENEQFF; cdr3_nt: TGTGCCACGAGGACTAGCGGGGAGAATGAGCAGTTCTTC
v_call: TRBV14; d_call: NA; j_call: TRBJ2-7; clone_size: NA; cdr3_aa: CASSQDRLPVGEQYF; cdr3_nt: TGTGCCAGCAGCCAAGACCGACTCCCGGTTGGGGAGCAGTACTTC
v_call: TRBV18; d_call: NA; j_call: TRBJ2-2; clone_size: NA; cdr3_aa: CASSGNRANTGELFF; cdr3_nt: TGTGCCAGCTCGGGTAACAGGGCGAACACCGGGGAGCTGTTTTTT
v_call: TRBV18; d_call: NA; j_call: TRBJ2-1; clone_size: NA; cdr3_aa: CASSPRVSAASYNEQFF; cdr3_nt: TGTGCCAGCTCACCACGAGTTAGCGCGGCGTCCTACAATGAGCAGTTCTTC
v_call: TRBV19; d_call: NA; j_call: TRBJ2-6; clone_size: NA; cdr3_aa: CASSTRDFTRSGANVLTF; cdr3_nt: TGTGCCAGTAGTACCCGGGACTTCACACGCTCTGGGGCCAACGTCCTGACTTTC
v_call: TRBV4-1; d_call: NA; j_call: TRBJ2-3; clone_size: NA; cdr3_aa: CASSQDEDRAGGTDTQYF; cdr3_nt: TGCGCCAGCAGCCAAGACGAAGATAGGGCAGGGGGCACAGATACGCAGTATTTT
v_call: TRBV7-9; d_call: TRBD2; j_call: TRBJ2-5; clone_size: NA; cdr3_aa: CASSLQRGGETQYF; cdr3_nt: TGTGCCAGCAGCTTACAGCGGGGGGGAGAGACCCAGTACTTC
v_call: TRBV4-3; d_call: TRBD1; j_call: TRBJ1-4; clone_size: NA; cdr3_aa: CASGSGTGGGGEKLFF; cdr3_nt: TGCGCCAGCGGATCCGGGACAGGGGGTGGAGGTGAAAAACTGTTTTTT
v_call: TRBV27; d_call: TRBD1; j_call: TRBJ1-5; clone_size: NA; cdr3_aa: CASSRTGQGNVRNQPQHF; cdr3_nt: TGTGCCAGCAGTAGAACGGGACAGGGGAACGTCCGCAATCAGCCCCAGCATTTT
v_call: TRBV7-3; d_call: TRBD1; j_call: TRBJ2-7; clone_size: NA; cdr3_aa: CASSLQGAQYEQYF; cdr3_nt: TGTGCCAGCAGCTTACAGGGGGCCCAATACGAGCAGTACTTC
v_call: TRBV5-1; d_call: TRBD1; j_call: TRBJ2-3; clone_size: NA; cdr3_aa: CASRTGVSTDTQYF; cdr3_nt: TGCGCCAGCCGGACAGGGGTTAGCACAGATACGCAGTATTTT
v_call: TRBV2; d_call: NA; j_call: TRBJ2-3; clone_size: NA; cdr3_aa: CASLQVSSTDTQYF; cdr3_nt: TGTGCCAGCTTACAGGTATCAAGCACAGATACGCAGTATTTT
v_call: TRBV6-5; d_call: NA; j_call: TRBJ1-1; clone_size: NA; cdr3_aa: CASSYGQTQRTEAFF; cdr3_nt: TGTGCCAGCAGTTACGGACAGACTCAGAGGACTGAAGCTTTCTTT
v_call: TRBV2; d_call: NA; j_call: TRBJ1-5; clone_size: NA; cdr3_aa: CASRWTVNSNQPQHF; cdr3_nt: TGTGCCAGCCGATGGACAGTGAATAGCAATCAGCCCCAGCATTTT
v_call: TRBV6-6; d_call: TRBD1; j_call: TRBJ2-3; clone_size: NA; cdr3_aa: CASSPKTGTDTQYF; cdr3_nt: TGTGCCAGCAGCCCGAAGACAGGGACAGATACGCAGTATTTT
v_call: TRBV5-1; d_call: TRBD2; j_call: TRBJ2-2; clone_size: NA; cdr3_aa: CASSLEGGGINTGELFF; cdr3_nt: TGCGCCAGCAGCTTGGAAGGCGGGGGTATAAACACCGGGGAGCTGTTTTTT
v_call: TRBV10-3; d_call: NA; j_call: TRBJ1-1; clone_size: NA; cdr3_aa: CAISESGRMDTEAFF; cdr3_nt: TGTGCCATCAGTGAGTCGGGGCGAATGGACACTGAAGCTTTCTTT
v_call: TRBV5-1; d_call: NA; j_call: TRBJ1-2; clone_size: once; cdr3_aa: CASSPSGDYGYTF; cdr3_nt: TGCGCCAGCAGCCCGTCAGGGGACTATGGCTACACCTTC
v_call: TRBV19; d_call: NA; j_call: TRBJ2-2; clone_size: few; cdr3_aa: CASTIHGELFF; cdr3_nt: TGTGCCAGTACCATTCACGGGGAGCTGTTTTTT
v_call: TRBV9; d_call: TRBD2; j_call: TRBJ2-3; clone_size: NA; cdr3_aa: CASSAGGTLSTDTQYF; cdr3_nt: TGTGCCAGCAGCGCGGGGGGAACACTAAGCACAGATACGCAGTATTTT
v_call: TRBV6-6; d_call: NA; j_call: TRBJ1-2; clone_size: NA; cdr3_aa: CASTLRQQTNYGYTF; cdr3_nt: TGTGCCAGCACCCTAAGACAGCAGACTAACTATGGCTACACCTTC
v_call: TRBV6-2/TRBV6-3; d_call: TRBD1; j_call: TRBJ1-4; clone_size: NA; cdr3_aa: CASSMTGSAEKLFF; cdr3_nt: TGTGCCAGCAGTATGACAGGGTCGGCTGAAAAACTGTTTTTT
v_call: TRBV18; d_call: TRBD2; j_call: TRBJ2-3; clone_size: few; cdr3_aa: CASSPPGTSGGTQYF; cdr3_nt: TGTGCCAGCTCACCTCCCGGGACTAGCGGGGGCACGCAGTATTTT
v_call: TRBV9; d_call: TRBD1; j_call: TRBJ2-1; clone_size: NA; cdr3_aa: CASSLGQGTHNEQFF; cdr3_nt: TGTGCCAGCAGCCTCGGACAGGGGACCCACAATGAGCAGTTCTTC
v_call: TRBV5-5; d_call: NA; j_call: TRBJ1-5; clone_size: few; cdr3_aa: CASNRDTNQPQHF; cdr3_nt: TGTGCCAGCAACCGGGACACCAATCAGCCCCAGCATTTT
v_call: TRBV27; d_call: TRBD1; j_call: TRBJ1-2; clone_size: NA; cdr3_aa: CASSLSSQGDGYGYTF; cdr3_nt: TGTGCCAGCAGTTTATCCTCTCAGGGGGACGGCTATGGCTACACCTTC
v_call: TRBV19; d_call: TRBD1; j_call: TRBJ1-3; clone_size: NA; cdr3_aa: CASIPGTGAGNTIYF; cdr3_nt: TGTGCCAGTATACCCGGGACAGGGGCTGGAAACACCATATATTTT
v_call: TRBV19; d_call: TRBD1; j_call: TRBJ1-1; clone_size: NA; cdr3_aa: CASSYNRGEANTEAFF; cdr3_nt: TGTGCCAGTAGTTATAACAGGGGAGAGGCGAACACTGAAGCTTTCTTT
v_call: TRBV4-1; d_call: NA; j_call: TRBJ1-2; clone_size: few; cdr3_aa: CASSQNQALGANYGYTF; cdr3_nt: TGCGCCAGCAGCCAAAACCAAGCCCTTGGAGCTAACTATGGCTACACCTTC
v_call: TRBV30; d_call: TRBD1; j_call: TRBJ1-5; clone_size: NA; cdr3_aa: CAWGTGSPHQPQHF; cdr3_nt: TGTGCCTGGGGGACAGGGAGCCCTCATCAGCCCCAGCATTTT